Listed here are 26 T cell receptor beta chains from one sample, sequenced in a study of shared clonotypes between healthy human individuals. The protocol was immunoSEQ multiplex PCR, while the TCRdb copy is restricted to in-frame clones and leaves out a portion. The sample holds more than 450,000 clones; approximately 79% are singletons and the top ten take 13%. The sequencing input was PBMCs. The receptors come from a woman aged 40 to 50 in good health. Some clones in this sample may be carry-over from other donors' samples.

This chain links TRBV11-2 with TRBJ1-2; 7 bases are a match to TRBD1. CDR1 and CDR2 from the germline V gene are SGHAT and FQNNGV. The CDR3 extends over 16 amino acids. J lost 2 bases, V lost 4 bases, and 10 bases had no gene match. The CDR3 DNA reads as TGTGCCAGCAGCTCCCCAGGGAGGGGGCACAACTATGGCTACACCTTC. This gives the protein CASSSPGRGHNYGYTF.

The rearrangement links TRBV2 to TRBJ2-7; tentatively, D is TRBD2 (6 bases). The germline V gene has CDR1 SNHLY and CDR2 FYNNEI. This CDR3 comprises 15 residues. V lost 0 bases to trimming and J lost 3 bases, with 12 bases between them. CDR3 residues: CASSEAGGRYYEQYF. The CDR3 DNA follows: TGTGCCAGCAGTGAAGCGGGAGGCCGTTACTACGAGCAGTACTTC.

CDR3 DNA: TGTGCCAGTAGTATAGGGGACTTAACCGGGGAGCTGTTTTTT. Translating gives CASSIGDLTGELFF. The rearrangement joins TRBV19 to TRBJ2-2; possibly TRBD2 for D (6 bases). CDR3 length equals 14 residues. Germline CDR1 is LNHDA and CDR2 is SQIVND (reference sequence). Trimming pared 1 base from V and 5 bases from J, leaving 8 bases between.

This sequence joins TRBV11-2 and TRBJ2-7, with D uncertain. This CDR3 contains 18 residues. The ends were cut back, 1 base at V and 5 bases at J, with 24 bases in the middle. Looked up from germline, CDR1 is SGHAT and CDR2 is FQNNGV. As DNA, the CDR3 is TGTGCCAGCAGCTTAGGCCCGACCGGCGCGTCCTACCTCCACGAGCAGTACTTC. Its translation is CASSLGPTGASYLHEQYF.

The J gene is TRBJ2-7, the V gene TRBV18; D unclear. The CDR3 loop spans 11 amino acids. The V gene lost 2 bases and the J gene lost 4 bases, with 3 bases spanning the gap. The germline V gene has CDR1 KGHSH and CDR2 LQKENI. CDR3 region: CASSPGYEQYF. CDR3 nucleotide sequence: TGTGCCAGCTCACCAGGGTACGAGCAGTACTTC. The full variable domain, with the rest looked up from reference TRBV18 and TRBJ2-7, is NAGVMQNPRHLVRRRGQEARLRCSPMKGHSHVYWYRQLPEEGLKFMVYLQKENIIDESGMPKERFSAEFPKEGPSILRIQQVVRGDSAAYFCASSPGYEQYFGPGTRLTVT.

Regarding this clone: A read error may explain this, as a much larger clone is one base away. V gene TRBV7-9 combines with J gene TRBJ1-1; D may be TRBD1 (6 bases). Germline assignment: CDR1 SEHNR and CDR2 FQNEAQ (reference sequence). The CDR3 is 15 residues long. Trimming pared 5 bases from V and 2 bases from J, leaving 15 bases between. The CDR3 loop is CASSPLGGRNTEAFF. CDR3 in DNA: TGTGCCAGCAGCCCACTGGGGGGGCGCAACACTGAAGCTTTCTTT.

The chain combines TRBV29-1 with TRBJ1-2; 7 bases align to TRBD1. Germline CDR1 reads SQVTM; CDR2 reads ANQGSEA. The CDR3 totals 12 residues. V lost 6 bases to trimming and J lost 5 bases; unmatched junction nucleotides: 6. In nucleotides, the CDR3 is TGCAGCGTGGGGACAGCTCATTATGGCTACACCTTC. It codes for CSVGTAHYGYTF. The full variable domain, in which reference TRBV29-1 and TRBJ1-2 provide the parts outside the CDR3, is SAVISQKPSRDICQRGTSLTIQCQVDSQVTMMFWYRQQPGQSLTLIATANQGSEATYESGFVIDKFPISRPNLTFSTLTVSNMSPEDSSIYLCSVGTAHYGYTFGSGTRLTVV.

In regard to this clone: One end of the junction varies from germline; a read error may be responsible. This chain joins TRBV7-7 and TRBJ1-1; the D gene is possibly TRBD1 (5 bases). CDR1 is SSHAT and CDR2 is FNYEAQ in the germline V gene (reference sequence). CDR3 size: 13 residues. DNA for the CDR3: TGTGCTAGCAGCGAGACAGTGAACACTGAAGCTTTCTTT. Protein product: CASSETVNTEAFF.

This chain links TRBV5-4 with TRBJ2-2; 7 bases are shared with TRBD1. Looked up from germline, CDR1 is SGHNT and CDR2 is YYREEE (reference sequence). CDR3 length: 16 amino acids. Germline trimming cut 4 bases from V and 4 bases from J; bases unmatched to any gene: 10. CDR3 sequence reads: CASSRNRGISTGELFF. The CDR3 coding sequence is TGTGCCAGCAGCCGAAACAGGGGCATTAGCACCGGGGAGCTGTTTTTT.

There are a few counts of this clone. Other DNA sequences in the same sample also yield this CDR3. V gene TRBV5-1 combines with J gene TRBJ1-1, with 10 bases lining up with TRBD1. CDR3 length: 14 residues. V trimming: 4 bases; J trimming: 4 bases; junction bases outside the gene matches: 4. The germline gives CDR1 SGHRS, CDR2 YFSETQ. The CDR3 spells CASSLGQGGTEAFF. Here the CDR3 DNA reads TGCGCCAGCAGCCTTGGACAGGGGGGCACTGAAGCTTTCTTT.

The J gene is TRBJ2-6, the V gene TRBV7-2, with 7 bases matching TRBD2. The J segment lost 2 bases and the V segment lost 5 bases, leaving 3 bases of the junction unmatched. This CDR3 comprises 15 residues. Germline-derived CDR1 and CDR2 are SGHTA and FQGNSA. In nucleotides, the CDR3 is TGTGCCAGCAGCAACGCGGGAGCTGGGGCCAACGTCCTGACTTTC. Encoded protein: CASSNAGAGANVLTF. The whole variable domain, filled in from reference TRBV7-2 and TRBJ2-6, reads GAGVSQSPSNKVTEKGKDVELRCDPISGHTALYWYRQSLGQGLEFLIYFQGNSAPDKSGLPSDRFSAERTGGSVSTLTIQRTQQEDSAVYLCASSNAGAGANVLTFGAGSRLTVL.

The V call is TRBV15, the J call TRBJ1-3; D gene unclear. The CDR3 covers 15 residues. The V gene lost 0 bases and the J gene lost 4 bases, with 10 bases spanning the gap. Germline values: CDR1 LNHNV, CDR2 YYDKDF (reference sequence). CDR3 sequence: CATSRDASGGNTIYF. The DNA for the CDR3 is TGTGCCACCAGCAGAGATGCTTCGGGAGGAAACACCATATATTTT.

CDR3 nucleotides: TGCGCCAGCAGCTTCTACCCGGGACTAGCTTACGAGCAGTACTTC. Translated: CASSFYPGLAYEQYF. The chain has TRBV5-1 and TRBJ2-7; 9 nucleotides agree with TRBD2. Germline values: CDR1 SGHRS, CDR2 YFSETQ. V trimming: 2 bases; J trimming: 4 bases; junction bases outside the gene matches: 7. The CDR3 sequence is 15 residues long.

This clone was counted at least ten times. This specimen includes other DNA sequences encoding the same CDR3. The J gene is TRBJ1-2, the V gene TRBV6-1; a possible D gene is TRBD1 (6 bases). V lost 4 bases to trimming and J lost 4 bases, with 19 bases between them. Germline CDR1 reads MNHNS; CDR2 reads SASEGT. CDR3 length equals 16 residues. This CDR3 is CASSAEDDRPGYGYTF. DNA of the CDR3: TGTGCCAGCAGTGCCGAAGACGACAGGCCAGGCTATGGCTACACCTTC.

The chain links TRBV7-2 to TRBJ2-5; TRBD1 matches at 8 bases. CDR1 is SGHTA and CDR2 is FQGNSA in the germline V gene. This CDR3 region has 15 residues. Unmatched junction bases numbered 10, after V lost 5 bases and J lost 5 bases. CDR3 coding DNA: TGTGCCAGCAGCGATACCAACAGGGGGTACGAGACCCAGTACTTC. It is translated as CASSDTNRGYETQYF. Full variable domain (outside the CDR3, taken from reference TRBV7-2 and TRBJ2-5): GAGVSQSPSNKVTEKGKDVELRCDPISGHTALYWYRQSLGQGLEFLIYFQGNSAPDKSGLPSDRFSAERTGGSVSTLTIQRTQQEDSAVYLCASSDTNRGYETQYFGPGTRLLVL.

This chain links TRBV11-2 with TRBJ2-5; D perhaps matches TRBD1 (6 bases). The V gene lost 5 bases and the J gene lost 5 bases, with 15 bases spanning the gap. Germline V CDR1 and CDR2: SGHAT, FQNNGV. There are 14 residues in the CDR3. The CDR3 bases are TGTGCCAGCAGCCATTACAGGGCCGGGGAGACCCAGTACTTC. This sequence encodes CASSHYRAGETQYF.

The rearrangement links TRBV11-3 to TRBJ2-2; no definite D call. V was shortened by 4 bases and J by 2 bases, with 14 bases between the two germline ends. The CDR3 spans 16 residues. Germline lookup yields CDR1 SGHNT and CDR2 YENEEA. CDR3 bases: TGTGCCAGCAGCTCCCAGCGCTCCGATAACACCGGGGAGCTGTTTTTT. The encoded protein is CASSSQRSDNTGELFF.

A note on this clone: A read error may produce the germline difference seen at one junction end. The V gene is TRBV7-7, the J gene TRBJ2-5; a weak D match, TRBD1 (6 bases). The CDR3 is 15 residues long. Germline CDR1 SSHAT, CDR2 FNYEAQ (reference sequence). CDR3 in amino acids: CASSLSTGWQETQYF. The DNA of the CDR3 is TGTGCTAGCAGCTTAAGTACAGGGTGGCAAGAGACCCAGTACTTC.

The sample holds a few counts of this clone. V is TRBV19 and J is TRBJ1-5; 10 bases map to TRBD1. The germline gives CDR1 LNHDA, CDR2 SQIVND (reference sequence). The J segment lost 4 bases and the V segment lost 0 bases, leaving 0 bases of the junction unmatched. The CDR3 is made up of 15 amino acids. CDR3 sequence: CASSIEGQGNQPQHF. CDR3 DNA: TGTGCCAGTAGTATAGAGGGACAGGGGAATCAGCCCCAGCATTTT. Full variable domain (missing parts from reference TRBV19 and TRBJ1-5): DGGITQSPKYLFRKEGQNVTLSCEQNLNHDAMYWYRQDPGQGLRLIYYSQIVNDFQKGDIAEGYSVSREKKESFPLTVTSAQKNPTAFYLCASSIEGQGNQPQHFGDGTRLSIL.

The J gene is TRBJ2-5, the V gene TRBV15; D gene uncertain. With 0 bases removed from V and 5 bases from J, the gap between germline ends came to 10 bases. The CDR3 loop spans 14 amino acids. Germline CDR1 and CDR2: LNHNV and YYDKDF (reference sequence). As DNA, the CDR3 is TGTGCCACCAGCAGAGAACGGCCCGGGGAGACCCAGTACTTC. Its protein is CATSRERPGETQYF.

This clone was seen a handful of times. The chain links TRBV2 to TRBJ2-3, with 7 bases lining up with TRBD2. CDR3 length: 13 amino acids. V shed 9 bases and J 3 bases; nucleotides not matched to a gene: 6. Per the germline V gene, CDR1 is SNHLY and CDR2 is FYNNEI. The CDR3 is CASTGTNTDTQYF. The CDR3 region has the DNA TGTGCCAGTACCGGGACTAATACAGATACGCAGTATTTT.

The chain uses TRBV28 and TRBJ2-3, with no clear D. The CDR3 totals 13 residues. Between the trimmed V and J ends, which lost 4 bases and 6 bases, there was a span of 11 bases. Germline-derived CDR1 and CDR2 are MDHEN and SYDVKM. CDR3 coding DNA: TGTGCCAGCAGTTCCCCGGCTCGGGATACGCAGTATTTT. Protein sequence: CASSSPARDTQYF.

The V call is TRBV7-8, the J call TRBJ2-1; tentatively, D is TRBD1 or TRBD2 (6 bases each). Germline assignment: CDR1 SGHVS and CDR2 FQNEAQ. Trimming removed 5 bases from V and 7 bases from J, with 15 bases in between. This CDR3 region has 14 residues. In DNA form, the CDR3 reads TGTGCCAGCAGCCCCCCGGGGGCCAGGAATGAGCAGTTCTTC. Its protein product is CASSPPGARNEQFF.

The CDR3 here is CASSIGFGTGGAEQYF. DNA of the CDR3: TGTGCCAGTAGTATAGGTTTTGGGACAGGGGGCGCCGAGCAGTACTTC. This rearrangement joins TRBV19 to TRBJ2-7; TRBD1 aligns across 12 bases. The CDR3 length is 16 residues. CDR1 and CDR2 (germline): LNHDA, SQIVND (reference sequence). Trimming removed 1 base from V and 6 bases from J; junction bases left unmatched: 7.

J is TRBJ2-3 and V is TRBV21-1; no DNA check was done on the table's D call, TRBD2. TRBV21-1 is a listed pseudogene. The CDR3 has 17 amino acids. CDR3 in amino acids: CASSKVEASGRPDTQYF. In DNA, the CDR3 is TGTGCCAGCAGCAAAGTTGAGGCTAGCGGGAGGCCAGATACGCAGTATTTT.

The V call is TRBV15, the J call TRBJ2-2, with 7 bases fitting TRBD1. The CDR3 loop spans 18 amino acids. From germline, CDR1 is LNHNV and CDR2 YYDKDF (reference sequence). V gave up 0 bases and J gave up 2 bases; unmatched junction bases: 9. Here the CDR3 reads CATSRDLMGQTNTGELFF. In DNA form, the CDR3 reads TGTGCCACCAGCAGAGATCTTATGGGACAGACTAACACCGGGGAGCTGTTTTTT.